The source of this T cell receptor beta chain is a study of T cells in Graves' hyperthyroidism and ophthalmopathy. As for the study in general: Peripheral blood was secured at the point of initial diagnosis, before any treatment.

Authors of the study amplified TCR beta CDR3 regions from RNA transcripts. TCR CDR3 underwent first-round RT-PCR with the HTBI primer set. From the multiplex PCR reads, TCRdb called clonotypes with MiXCR, one entry per CDR3 protein. The sample holds fewer than 650,000 distinct CDR3 sequences; roughly 13% are singletons and the top ten take roughly 5.5%. Blood was obtained at the first hyperthyroidism diagnosis, which preceded any ophthalmopathy symptoms. Trimming took off 4 bases at V and 8 bases at J, with 15 bases between the two ends. CDR3 size: 14 residues. Germline CDR1 and CDR2: LGHDT and YNNKEL (reference sequence).

The sample comprised blood. V and J are TRBV3-1 and TRBJ2-1; a weak D match, TRBD2 (6 bases). The TCR sequence derives from a woman in her thirties with Graves' hyperthyroidism that later progressed to Graves' ophthalmopathy. DNA for the CDR3: TGTGCCAGCAGCCCATCGACTAGAAGAGATGAGCAGTTCTTC. This gives the protein CASSPSTRRDEQFF.